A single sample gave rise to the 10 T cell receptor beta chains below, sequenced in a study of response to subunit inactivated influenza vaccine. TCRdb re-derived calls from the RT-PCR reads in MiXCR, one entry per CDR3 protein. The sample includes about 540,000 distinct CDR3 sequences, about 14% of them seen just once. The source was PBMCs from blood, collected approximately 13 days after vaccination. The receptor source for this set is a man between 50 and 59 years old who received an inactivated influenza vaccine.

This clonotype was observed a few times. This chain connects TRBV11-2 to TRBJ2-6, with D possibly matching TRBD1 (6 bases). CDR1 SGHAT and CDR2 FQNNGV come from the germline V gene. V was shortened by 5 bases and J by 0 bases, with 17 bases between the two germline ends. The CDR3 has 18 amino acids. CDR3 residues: CASSTRQVMISGANVLTF. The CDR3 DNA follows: TGTGCCAGCAGCACCCGACAGGTGATGATCTCTGGGGCCAACGTCCTGACTTTC.

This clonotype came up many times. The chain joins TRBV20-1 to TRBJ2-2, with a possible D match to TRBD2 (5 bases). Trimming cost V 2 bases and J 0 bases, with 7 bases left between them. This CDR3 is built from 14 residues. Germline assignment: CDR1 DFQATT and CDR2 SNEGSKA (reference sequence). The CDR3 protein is CSARFSANTGELFF. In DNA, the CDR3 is TGCAGTGCTAGATTTAGCGCGAACACCGGGGAGCTGTTTTTT.

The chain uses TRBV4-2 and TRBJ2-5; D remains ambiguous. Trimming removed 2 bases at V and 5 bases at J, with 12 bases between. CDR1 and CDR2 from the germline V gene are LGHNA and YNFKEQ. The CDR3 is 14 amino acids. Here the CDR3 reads CASSQSPLRETQYF. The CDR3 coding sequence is TGTGCCAGCAGCCAATCCCCCTTAAGGGAGACCCAGTACTTC.

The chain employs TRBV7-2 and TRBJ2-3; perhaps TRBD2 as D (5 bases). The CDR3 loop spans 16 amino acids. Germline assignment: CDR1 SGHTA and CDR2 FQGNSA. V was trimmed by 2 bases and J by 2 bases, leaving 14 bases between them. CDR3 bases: TGTGCCAGCAGCTTATCGATCGGGATTCACACAGATACGCAGTATTTT. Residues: CASSLSIGIHTDTQYF.

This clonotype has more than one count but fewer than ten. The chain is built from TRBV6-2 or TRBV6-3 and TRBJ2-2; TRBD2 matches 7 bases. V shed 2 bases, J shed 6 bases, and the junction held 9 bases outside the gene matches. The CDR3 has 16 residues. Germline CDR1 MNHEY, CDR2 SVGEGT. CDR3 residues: CASSYGRAGQPGELFF. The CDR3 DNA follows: TGTGCCAGCAGTTACGGGAGGGCAGGGCAACCCGGGGAGCTGTTTTTT.

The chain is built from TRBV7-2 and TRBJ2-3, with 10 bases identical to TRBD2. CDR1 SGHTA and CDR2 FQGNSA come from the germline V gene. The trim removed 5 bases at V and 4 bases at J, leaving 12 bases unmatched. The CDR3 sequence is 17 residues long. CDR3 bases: TGTGCCAGCAGCGCCCAGATTGCAGCGGGAGGGCCAGATACGCAGTATTTT. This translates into CASSAQIAAGGPDTQYF.

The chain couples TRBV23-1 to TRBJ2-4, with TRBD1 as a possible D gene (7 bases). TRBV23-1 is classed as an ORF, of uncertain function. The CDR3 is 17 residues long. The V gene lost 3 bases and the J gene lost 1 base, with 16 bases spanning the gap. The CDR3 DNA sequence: TGCGCCAGCAGTCACCCAGGGGGGCGGACGGCCAAAAACATTCAGTACTTC. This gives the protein CASSHPGGRTAKNIQYF.

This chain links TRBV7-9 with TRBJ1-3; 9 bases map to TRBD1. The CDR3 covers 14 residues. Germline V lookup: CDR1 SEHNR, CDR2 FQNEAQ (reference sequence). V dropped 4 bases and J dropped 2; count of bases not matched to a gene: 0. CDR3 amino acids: CASSWDRAGNTIYF. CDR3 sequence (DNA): TGTGCCAGCAGCTGGGACAGGGCTGGAAACACCATATATTTT. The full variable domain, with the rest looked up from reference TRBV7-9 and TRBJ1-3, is DTGVSQNPRHKITKRGQNVTFRCDPISEHNRLYWYRQTLGQGPEFLTYFQNEAQLEKSRLLSDRFSAERPKGSFSTLEIQRTEQGDSAMYLCASSWDRAGNTIYFGEGSWLTVV.

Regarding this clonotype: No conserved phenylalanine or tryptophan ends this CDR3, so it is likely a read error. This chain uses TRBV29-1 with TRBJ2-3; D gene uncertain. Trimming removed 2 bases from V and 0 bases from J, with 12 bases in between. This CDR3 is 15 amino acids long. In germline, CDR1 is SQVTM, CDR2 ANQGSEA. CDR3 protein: CSVEPRNPSTDTQYY. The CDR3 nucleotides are TGCAGCGTTGAACCCAGGAACCCTAGCACAGATACGCAGTATTAT.

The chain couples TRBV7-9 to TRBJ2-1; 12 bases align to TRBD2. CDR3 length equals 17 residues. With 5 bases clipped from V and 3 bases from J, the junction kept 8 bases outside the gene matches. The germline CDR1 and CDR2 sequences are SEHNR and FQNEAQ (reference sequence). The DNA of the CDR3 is TGTGCCAGCAGCACCGCCGGACTAGCGGGGAGCTACAATGAGCAGTTCTTC. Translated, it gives CASSTAGLAGSYNEQFF.